This T cell receptor beta chain derives from a study of CD8+ T cells in alopecia areata. In its sample, this clone was seen a few times. As the sequencing template, cDNA was produced by extracting RNA and reverse transcribing it. The repertoire was sequenced with immunoSEQ multiplex PCR; TCRdb's copy has only in-frame clones and lacks some. Counted here are approximately 12,000 clones, 61% occurring once; the ten biggest clones make up less than 15%. Peripheral blood, together with lesional scalp punch biopsies, was collected from alopecia areata patients. The CDR3 contains 14 residues. With 0 bases clipped from V and 3 bases from J, the junction kept 2 bases outside the gene matches.

This chain links TRBV23-1 with TRBJ2-7; TRBD2 matches at 7 bases. TRBV23-1 is reported as an ORF; its role is uncertain. The source of this sequence is a human donor with alopecia areata. Sequencing used skin. CDR3 loop: CASSQSTSIYEQYF. The CDR3 DNA sequence: TGCGCCAGCAGTCAATCGACTAGCATCTACGAGCAGTACTTC.